The T cell receptor (beta chain) under discussion was sequenced for a study of blood T cell repertoires in COVID-19. For the study at large: T cells, B-cell-depleted T cells, or PBMCs provided the cDNA or gDNA that served as material.

Trimming left V 2 bases short and J 11 bases short, with 13 bases between. The CDR3 is 14 amino acids. CDR1 and CDR2 from the germline V gene are SNHLY and FYNNEI. The assay was immunoSEQ multiplex PCR, and TCRdb's table has in-frame clones only and misses some. The sample consists of about 120,000 clones, 80% to 85% of them appearing once. The chain joins TRBV2 to TRBJ1-6; D may be TRBD1 (6 bases). The sequenced sample was peripheral blood. This clonotype originated in a woman in her fifties or sixties with acute or convalescent COVID-19. The CDR3 sequence: CASSEWGLSTPLHF. DNA for the CDR3: TGTGCCAGCAGTGAATGGGGGCTTTCTACACCCCTCCACTTT.